These 31 T cell receptor beta chains came from one sample sequenced in a study of blood T cell repertoires in COVID-19. Generated by immunoSEQ multiplex PCR, the TCRdb table keeps only in-frame clones and is missing some. The sample lists about 350,000 clones; more than 85% were seen once. Sequenced input: PBMCs or T cells enriched from blood (not recorded which). All receptors come from a woman under 40 who had recovered from COVID-19.

V is TRBV9 and J is TRBJ2-3; the D gene is possibly TRBD1 (5 bases). This CDR3 is 16 amino acids long. Germline assignment: CDR1 SGDLS and CDR2 YYNGEE. Trimming cost V 2 bases and J 0 bases, with 13 bases left between them. The CDR3 coding sequence is TGTGCCAGCAGCGTGGGTCAGGGAACTAGCACAGATACGCAGTATTTT. Amino acid sequence: CASSVGQGTSTDTQYF.

The chain is built from TRBV10-3 and TRBJ2-4; maybe TRBD2 (5 bases). The CDR3 totals 14 residues. Trimming cost V 4 bases and J 0 bases, with 7 bases left between them. Germline V gene sequence: CDR1 ENHRY, CDR2 SYGVKD. CDR3 nucleotide sequence: TGTGCCATCAGTGGAGGGTTAGCCAAAAACATTCAGTACTTC. It specifies CAISGGLAKNIQYF.

This chain joins TRBV5-4 and TRBJ1-1, with D perhaps matching TRBD1 (5 bases). Germline V lookup: CDR1 SGHNT, CDR2 YYREEE (reference sequence). The CDR3 contains 14 residues. With 0 bases removed from V and 2 bases from J, the gap between germline ends came to 8 bases. As DNA, the CDR3 is TGTGCCAGCAGCTTGGAAGGGGCAAACACTGAAGCTTTCTTT. Translation gives CASSLEGANTEAFF.

The V and J genes are TRBV7-9 and TRBJ2-3; 7 nucleotides match TRBD1. J lost 4 bases, V lost 1 base, and 8 bases had no gene match. This CDR3 is built from 16 residues. The V gene's germline CDR1 is SEHNR and CDR2 FQNEAQ (reference sequence). In nucleotides, the CDR3 is TGTGCCAGCAGCTTAGTCGGGACAGTGAGGGCAGATACGCAGTATTTT. Amino acids: CASSLVGTVRADTQYF. The variable domain in full, completed from reference TRBV7-9 and TRBJ2-3, reads DTGVSQNPRHKITKRGQNVTFRCDPISEHNRLYWYRQTLGQGPEFLTYFQNEAQLEKSRLLSDRFSAERPKGSFSTLEIQRTEQGDSAMYLCASSLVGTVRADTQYFGPGTRLTVL.

This chain links TRBV7-9 with TRBJ1-2; the D gene is possibly TRBD1 (5 bases). CDR3 size: 16 residues. V was pared by 5 bases and J by 0 bases, with 16 bases between. CDR1 and CDR2 from the germline V gene are SEHNR and FQNEAQ (reference sequence). The CDR3 is CASSLTGAAPNYGYTF. In DNA, the CDR3 is TGTGCCAGCAGCCTAACTGGGGCAGCCCCTAACTATGGCTACACCTTC.

The chain couples TRBV11-2 to TRBJ2-1, with TRBD1 matching over 9 bases. The CDR3 runs to 15 residues. CDR1 and CDR2 (germline): SGHAT, FQNNGV. V was pared by 3 bases and J by 9 bases, with 9 bases of the junction left unmatched. CDR3 protein: CASSFGWGQGPEQFF. The CDR3 bases are TGTGCCAGCAGCTTTGGATGGGGACAGGGTCCTGAGCAGTTCTTC.

The rearrangement joins TRBV2 to TRBJ2-1; no clear D gene. The CDR3 extends over 14 amino acids. The germline CDR1 and CDR2 sequences are SNHLY and FYNNEI. V lost 0 bases, J lost 3 bases, and 6 bases lay in between. The CDR3 reads CASSEAISYNEQFF. CDR3 coding DNA: TGTGCCAGCAGTGAAGCGATCAGCTACAATGAGCAGTTCTTC. The full variable domain, completed using reference TRBV2 and TRBJ2-1, is EPEVTQTPSHQVTQMGQEVILRCVPISNHLYFYWYRQILGQKVEFLVSFYNNEISEKSEIFDDQFSVERPDGSNFTLKIRSTKLEDSAMYFCASSEAISYNEQFFGPGTRLTVL.

This chain links TRBV19 with TRBJ1-1, with TRBD1 matching 7 bases. The J segment lost 6 bases and the V segment lost 4 bases, leaving 5 bases of the junction unmatched. The germline V gene encodes CDR1 LNHDA and CDR2 SQIVND (reference sequence). The CDR3 has 13 amino acids. For the CDR3, the DNA is TGTGCCAGTAGTACTACAGGGGACGCTGAAGCTTTCTTT. This translates into CASSTTGDAEAFF.

The rearrangement joins TRBV4-1 to TRBJ2-7; possibly TRBD2 for D (6 bases). Germline loops: CDR1 MGHRA, CDR2 YSYEKL. The V gene lost 1 base and the J gene lost 2 bases, with 15 bases spanning the gap. CDR3 length equals 16 residues. The CDR3 DNA sequence: TGCGCCAGCAGCCAAGCACCGGCTAGCGAAACCTACGAGCAGTACTTC. Residues: CASSQAPASETYEQYF.

This sequence joins TRBV6-5 and TRBJ1-5; TRBD1 is a possible D gene (6 bases). The V gene lost 7 bases and the J gene lost 7 bases, with 14 bases spanning the gap. Per the germline V gene, CDR1 is MNHEY and CDR2 is SVGAGI. There are 13 residues in the CDR3. The CDR3 region has the DNA TGTGCCAGCACAGGGGCAGTGGGGCAGCCCCAGCATTTT. Translating gives CASTGAVGQPQHF.

V usage is TRBV19 and J usage is TRBJ2-7, with TRBD1 matching 8 bases. This CDR3 has 13 amino acids. Losses at the gene ends were 5 bases for V and 5 bases for J; bases not matched to a gene: 5. The V gene's germline CDR1 is LNHDA and CDR2 SQIVND (reference sequence). In DNA, the CDR3 is TGTGCCAGTAGTCCAGGACAGGGAGACGAGCAGTACTTC. It translates to CASSPGQGDEQYF.

V is TRBV7-2 and J is TRBJ1-2; unclear D gene. Trimming removed 8 bases at V and 2 bases at J, with 12 bases between. Looked up from germline, CDR1 is SGHTA and CDR2 is FQGNSA. CDR3 size: 13 residues. The CDR3 reads CASERPENYGYTF. DNA for the CDR3: TGTGCCAGCGAGAGGCCAGAAAACTATGGCTACACCTTC.

The V gene is TRBV5-1, the J gene TRBJ2-3, with TRBD2 matching 13 bases. In germline, CDR1 is SGHRS, CDR2 YFSETQ. The CDR3 has 16 amino acids. V lost 4 bases and J lost 4; bases outside the gene matches: 6. CDR3 in DNA: TGCGCCAGCAGCCGCACTAGCGGGGGGGCCGCAGATACGCAGTATTTT. Translating it yields CASSRTSGGAADTQYF.

This clone was seen only a few times. Other DNA sequences in this sample translate to the same CDR3. The chain employs TRBV9 and TRBJ1-2; D gene ambiguous. Germline assignment: CDR1 SGDLS and CDR2 YYNGEE. V was trimmed by 0 bases and J by 1 base, leaving 4 bases between them. The CDR3 has 13 residues. The CDR3 here is CASSVDSNYGYTF. The DNA of the CDR3 is TGTGCCAGCAGCGTAGACAGTAACTATGGCTACACCTTC.

This clone was seen a few times. The V gene is TRBV3-1 (or the pseudogene TRBV3-2), the J gene TRBJ1-2, with 8 nucleotides matching TRBD1. The CDR3 contains 12 residues. V lost 1 base to trimming and J lost 14 bases; unmatched junction nucleotides: 6. The germline gives CDR1 LGHDT, CDR2 YNNKEL (reference sequence). The CDR3 nucleotides are TGTGCCAGCAGCCAAGGGACAGGGCAGGTAACCTTC. Its translation is CASSQGTGQVTF.

The V gene is TRBV4-2, the J gene TRBJ1-4, with 7 bases lining up with TRBD1. The germline gives CDR1 LGHNA, CDR2 YNFKEQ. V shed 1 base and J 5 bases; nucleotides not matched to a gene: 7. CDR3 size: 16 residues. CDR3 protein: CASSQVTGEKNEKLFF. The CDR3 DNA is TGTGCCAGCAGCCAAGTCACAGGGGAAAAGAATGAAAAACTGTTTTTT.

The chain uses TRBV19 and TRBJ1-5, with 8 bases lining up with TRBD1. The trim removed 9 bases at V and 1 base at J, leaving 5 bases unmatched. Germline lookup yields CDR1 LNHDA and CDR2 SQIVND (reference sequence). The CDR3 is 14 amino acids. This chain's CDR3 is CARRDRSSNQPQHF. The CDR3 region has the DNA TGTGCCAGGAGGGACAGGTCAAGCAATCAGCCCCAGCATTTT. The full variable domain, completed using reference TRBV19 and TRBJ1-5, is DGGITQSPKYLFRKEGQNVTLSCEQNLNHDAMYWYRQDPGQGLRLIYYSQIVNDFQKGDIAEGYSVSREKKESFPLTVTSAQKNPTAFYLCARRDRSSNQPQHFGDGTRLSIL.

In this sample, this clone turned up once. V is TRBV11-2 and J is TRBJ1-4; TRBD1 aligns across 7 bases. V lost 2 bases to trimming and J lost 7 bases; unmatched junction nucleotides: 4. The germline V gene has CDR1 SGHAT and CDR2 FQNNGV. CDR3 length: 14 amino acids. CDR3: CASSLSGTAEKLFF. CDR3 DNA: TGTGCCAGCAGCTTATCCGGGACAGCTGAAAAACTGTTTTTT.

V usage is TRBV3-1 (or the pseudogene TRBV3-2) and J usage is TRBJ1-4, with 12 bases aligning to TRBD1. V was clipped by 0 bases and J by 3 bases; unmatched bases: 5. The CDR3 sequence is 18 residues long. Germline CDR1 LGHDT, CDR2 YNNKEL (reference sequence). The DNA of the CDR3 is TGTGCCAGCAGCCAAGATTGGGACAGGGGGCATCCTAATGAAAAACTGTTTTTT. Residues: CASSQDWDRGHPNEKLFF.

The chain employs TRBV15 and TRBJ1-4, with D unclear. CDR1 and CDR2 (germline): LNHNV, YYDKDF (reference sequence). The CDR3 length is 16 residues. V gave up 0 bases and J gave up 0 bases, with 8 bases separating them. The CDR3 here is CATSRDGGATNEKLFF. The DNA of the CDR3 is TGTGCCACCAGCAGAGATGGCGGGGCAACTAATGAAAAACTGTTTTTT.

The genes are TRBV7-9 and TRBJ2-5; 8 nucleotides line up with TRBD1. The ends lost 1 base at V and 10 bases at J; junction bases unmatched: 11. CDR1 is SEHNR and CDR2 is FQNEAQ in the germline V gene (reference sequence). The CDR3 spans 15 residues. Here the CDR3 reads CASSLVPGQGRDQYF. For the CDR3, the DNA is TGTGCCAGCAGCTTAGTCCCCGGACAGGGTCGCGACCAGTACTTC.

The gene calls are TRBV18 and TRBJ1-1, with 7 bases aligning to TRBD1. V lost 0 bases and J lost 8; bases outside the gene matches: 6. The CDR3 has 14 amino acids. CDR1 is KGHSH and CDR2 is LQKENI in the germline V gene. CDR3 in DNA: TGTGCCAGCTCACCACCCTCCTACAGGGGAGAAGCTTTCTTT. Translation gives CASSPPSYRGEAFF. The whole variable domain, remainder taken from reference TRBV18 and TRBJ1-1, is NAGVMQNPRHLVRRRGQEARLRCSPMKGHSHVYWYRQLPEEGLKFMVYLQKENIIDESGMPKERFSAEFPKEGPSILRIQQVVRGDSAAYFCASSPPSYRGEAFFGQGTRLTVV.

The V call is TRBV2, the J call TRBJ2-7; maybe TRBD2 (5 bases). The ends were cut back, 6 bases at V and 2 bases at J, with 14 bases in the middle. Germline V gene data show CDR1 as SNHLY and CDR2 as FYNNEI. The CDR3 loop spans 14 amino acids. CDR3 loop: CASSSDGVAYEQYF. The CDR3 DNA follows: TGTGCCAGCAGCTCCGACGGGGTGGCCTACGAGCAGTACTTC.

This clone appeared a few times. The chain joins TRBV24-1 to TRBJ2-2; perhaps TRBD1 as D (6 bases). Deletions cut 9 bases from V and 4 bases from J, with 11 bases between. Germline V gives CDR1 KGHDR, CDR2 SFDVKD. This CDR3 has 13 residues. CDR3 residues: CATGQPPTGELFF. The CDR3 DNA reads as TGTGCCACCGGACAGCCTCCCACCGGGGAGCTGTTTTTT.

The chain employs TRBV5-1 and TRBJ1-6; tentatively, D is TRBD1 (5 bases). Germline CDR1 and CDR2: SGHRS and YFSETQ. With 2 bases removed from V and 5 bases from J, the gap between germline ends came to 8 bases. The CDR3 sequence is 14 residues long. CDR3: CASSLQADNSPLHF. CDR3 nucleotides: TGCGCCAGCAGCTTACAGGCCGATAATTCACCCCTCCACTTT.

The chain carries TRBV3-1 (or the pseudogene TRBV3-2) and TRBJ2-7; a weak D match, TRBD1 (5 bases). The ends were cut back, 0 bases at V and 10 bases at J, with 13 bases in the middle. Germline V gives CDR1 LGHDT, CDR2 YNNKEL (reference sequence). The CDR3 spans 13 residues. The CDR3 is CASSQDTGLGQYF. The CDR3 nucleotides read TGTGCCAGCAGCCAAGATACAGGCCTCGGACAGTACTTC.

This chain uses TRBV18 with TRBJ2-3, with 10 bases that match TRBD2. V shed 4 bases and J 4 bases; nucleotides not matched to a gene: 2. Germline V gene lookup returns CDR1 KGHSH and CDR2 LQKENI. This CDR3 comprises 14 residues. CDR3 coding DNA: TGTGCCAGCTCACTGAGCGGGGGGGCAGATACGCAGTATTTT. This gives the protein CASSLSGGADTQYF.

The CDR3 DNA is TGCGCCAGTGGGACAGGAACCTATGGCTACACCTTC. Protein: CASGTGTYGYTF. J is TRBJ1-2 and V is TRBV5-1; 8 nucleotides line up with TRBD1. CDR1 is SGHRS, CDR2 YFSETQ, per germline. Trimming removed 8 bases from V and 4 bases from J; junction bases left unmatched: 4. The CDR3 sequence is 12 residues long.

The rearrangement links TRBV9 to TRBJ1-3; maybe TRBD1 (5 bases). V dropped 0 bases and J dropped 3 bases, with 13 bases sitting between them. This CDR3 has 16 amino acids. The V gene's germline CDR1 is SGDLS and CDR2 YYNGEE. CDR3 DNA sequence: TGTGCCAGCAGCGTAGCAGACAGTATGGTTGGAAACACCATATATTTT. Amino acids: CASSVADSMVGNTIYF.

The chain employs TRBV19 and TRBJ2-5; 9 bases line up with TRBD1. Per germline, CDR1 LNHDA and CDR2 SQIVND (reference sequence). V lost 3 bases and J lost 2; bases outside the gene matches: 7. CDR3 length: 16 amino acids. CDR3 nucleotide sequence: TGTGCCAGTAGTATGGGACAGGGAGGTTTTCAAGAGACCCAGTACTTC. It translates to CASSMGQGGFQETQYF.

V gene TRBV5-1 combines with J gene TRBJ2-6, with a tentative D call TRBD1 (6 bases). Per the germline V gene, CDR1 is SGHRS and CDR2 is YFSETQ. There are 17 residues in the CDR3. V lost 7 bases, J lost 1 base, and 18 bases lay in between. CDR3 protein: CASSRDTQPSGANVLTF. The CDR3 coding sequence is TGCGCCAGCTCCCGGGACACTCAACCTTCTGGGGCCAACGTCCTGACTTTC.